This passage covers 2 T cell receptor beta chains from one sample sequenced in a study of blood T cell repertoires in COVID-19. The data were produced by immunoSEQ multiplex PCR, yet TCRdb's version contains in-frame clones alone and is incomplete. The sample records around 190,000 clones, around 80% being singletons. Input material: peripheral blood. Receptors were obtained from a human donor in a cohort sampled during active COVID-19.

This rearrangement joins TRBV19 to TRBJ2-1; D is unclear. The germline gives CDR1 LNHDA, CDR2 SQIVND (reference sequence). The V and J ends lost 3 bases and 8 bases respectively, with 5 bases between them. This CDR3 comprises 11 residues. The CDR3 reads CASSIRYEQFF. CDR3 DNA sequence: TGTGCCAGTAGTATTCGGTATGAGCAGTTCTTC.

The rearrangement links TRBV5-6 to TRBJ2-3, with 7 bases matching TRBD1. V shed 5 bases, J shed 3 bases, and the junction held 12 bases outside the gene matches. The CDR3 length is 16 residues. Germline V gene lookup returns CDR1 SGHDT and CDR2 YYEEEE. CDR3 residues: CASRPYPGQMTDTQYF. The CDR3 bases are TGTGCCAGCAGACCTTATCCGGGACAGATGACAGATACGCAGTATTTT.